This section outlines one T cell receptor beta chain sequence together with its context. The data derive from a study of blood T cell repertoires in COVID-19. Study members were between roughly 18 and 90 years old and lived in fewer than 30 US regions. Membership in each cohort depended on participant-reported clinical history. Per the authors' pipeline: Amplification with reference gene primers provided the estimates of nucleated cell counts. Here immunoSEQ multiplex PCR was the method, and the copy in TCRdb shows in-frame clones only, minus some. Clone size and V and J calls were adopted from that table, with D and trimming inferred from the DNA. Of more than 200,000 clones listed, 70% to 90% are singletons. The germline gives CDR1 MNHEY, CDR2 SVGAGI. This CDR3 region has 15 residues. V shed 5 bases and J 4 bases; nucleotides not matched to a gene: 6.

This TCR was sampled from a man younger than 45 who had recovered from COVID-19. The specimen was PBMCs or T cells enriched from blood (not recorded which). The rearrangement joins TRBV6-5 to TRBJ2-7; 12 bases align to TRBD2. CDR3 sequence reads: CASSLRTSGAYEQYF. In DNA form, the CDR3 reads TGTGCCAGCAGTCTCCGGACTAGCGGGGCTTACGAGCAGTACTTC.